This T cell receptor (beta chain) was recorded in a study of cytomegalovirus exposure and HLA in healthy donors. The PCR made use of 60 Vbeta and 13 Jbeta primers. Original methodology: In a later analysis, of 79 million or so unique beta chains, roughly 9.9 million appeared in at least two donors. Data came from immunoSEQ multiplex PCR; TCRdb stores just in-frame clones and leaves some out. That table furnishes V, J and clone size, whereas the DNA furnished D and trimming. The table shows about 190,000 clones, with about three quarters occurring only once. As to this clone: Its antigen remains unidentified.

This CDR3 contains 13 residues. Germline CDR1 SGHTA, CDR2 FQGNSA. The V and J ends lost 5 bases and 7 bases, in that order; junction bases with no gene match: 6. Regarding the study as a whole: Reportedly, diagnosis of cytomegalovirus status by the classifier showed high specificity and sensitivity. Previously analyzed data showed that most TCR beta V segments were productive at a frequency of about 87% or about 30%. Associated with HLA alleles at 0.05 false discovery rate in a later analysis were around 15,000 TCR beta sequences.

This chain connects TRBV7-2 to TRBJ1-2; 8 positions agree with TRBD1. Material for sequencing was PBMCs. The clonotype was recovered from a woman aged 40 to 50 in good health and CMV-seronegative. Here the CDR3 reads CASSQDRDGGYTF. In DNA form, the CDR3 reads TGTGCCAGCAGCCAGGACAGGGATGGTGGCTACACCTTC.